What follows are 27 T cell receptor beta chains derived from one specimen sequenced in a study of metastatic and nonmetastatic thyroid tumors. MiXCR was used by TCRdb to re-call the PCR reads. The sample has some 20,000 clones; roughly a fifth are singletons. The entire patient cohort was treatment-naive prior to thyroid surgery. The sample comprised tumor tissue. These receptors came from a female donor with papillary thyroid cancer or a benign thyroid nodule (not recorded which). Some clones in this sample may be carry-over from other donors' samples.

This clone was seen many times. The CDR3 is CASSQGAGGPDEQYF. The DNA for the CDR3 is TGTGCCAGCAGCCAAGGAGCGGGAGGGCCCGACGAGCAGTACTTC. The chain has TRBV4-2 and TRBJ2-7; 10 nucleotides agree with TRBD2. Germline CDR1 and CDR2: LGHNA and YNFKEQ. V gave up 1 base and J gave up 5 bases; unmatched junction bases: 5. This CDR3 is 15 amino acids long.

This clone was seen ten or more times. This rearrangement joins TRBV9 to TRBJ2-1, with a tentative D call TRBD1 (5 bases). V gave up 3 bases and J gave up 8 bases, with 9 bases separating them. The CDR3 has 12 amino acids. CDR1 SGDLS and CDR2 YYNGEE come from the germline V gene. CDR3 sequence reads: CASSAGYDEQFF. In DNA, the CDR3 is TGTGCCAGCAGCGCAGGGTACGATGAGCAGTTCTTC. Based on the CDR3 plus reference TRBV9 and TRBJ2-1, the full variable domain is DSGVTQTPKHLITATGQRVTLRCSPRSGDLSVYWYQQSLDQGLQFLIQYYNGEERAKGNILERFSAQQFPDLHSELNLSSLELGDSALYFCASSAGYDEQFFGPGTRLTVL.

The V gene is TRBV11-2, the J gene TRBJ2-3, with D perhaps TRBD1 or TRBD2 (5 bases each). From germline, CDR1 is SGHAT and CDR2 FQNNGV. Trimming left V 2 bases short and J 1 base short, with 10 bases between. This CDR3 has 15 amino acids. CDR3 coding DNA: TGTGCCAGCAGCTTATGGGTGGGGGGCACAGATACGCAGTATTTT. It translates to CASSLWVGGTDTQYF.

As for this clone: One base away lies a much larger clone, so this may be a sequencing read error. The V gene is TRBV7-9, the J gene TRBJ2-1; a possible D gene is TRBD2 (6 bases). V lost 1 base and J 14 bases, leaving 9 bases between the germline ends. Germline V gene lookup returns CDR1 SEHNR and CDR2 FQNEAQ (reference sequence). The CDR3 is 11 amino acids. DNA for the CDR3: TGTGCCAGCAGCTTAGAACGGGGGAAGTTCTTC. It yields the protein CASSLERGKFF.

This clone is termed medium-sized (0.01 to 0.1%). The rearrangement uses TRBV20-1 and TRBJ2-1; 8 nucleotides line up with TRBD2. This CDR3 region has 15 residues. Germline V lookup: CDR1 DFQATT, CDR2 SNEGSKA (reference sequence). The V gene end was trimmed by 3 bases and the J gene end by 5 bases; junction bases not matched to a gene: 9. The CDR3 DNA is TGCAGTGCTAGTACGCGCGCGGGGGGAAACAATGAGCAGTTCTTC. Translated: CSASTRAGGNNEQFF.

There are a few counts of this clone. J is TRBJ1-2 and V is TRBV6-1, with D hard to call. Looked up from germline, CDR1 is MNHNS and CDR2 is SASEGT. Trimming pared 3 bases from V and 7 bases from J, leaving 15 bases between. This CDR3 has 14 residues. The DNA for the CDR3 is TGTGCCAGCAGTGATTGGGCAGGTGCGAGTGGCTACACCTTC. It yields the protein CASSDWAGASGYTF.

Points on this clone: The junction shows a germline mismatch at one end, possibly a read error. The chain carries TRBV7-7 and TRBJ2-5, with D perhaps matching TRBD1 or TRBD2 (5 bases each). Germline V gives CDR1 SSHAT, CDR2 FNYEAQ (reference sequence). The CDR3 is made up of 14 amino acids. This CDR3 reads CASSPVGGQETQYF. Here the CDR3 DNA reads TGTGCTAGCAGCCCCGTTGGGGGCCAAGAGACCCAGTACTTC.

This clone has at least ten counts. A much larger clone is a single base away; this may be a read error. V is TRBV2 and J is TRBJ1-1; TRBD1 might be the D (6 bases). Germline CDR1 is SNHLY and CDR2 is FYNNEI. The CDR3 spans 13 residues. CDR3 nucleotides: TGTGCCAACAGTGGGGACACGAACACTGAAGCTTTCTTT. It translates to CANSGDTNTEAFF.

This clone was seen many times. This chain links TRBV15 with TRBJ2-2, with D unclear. The CDR3 consists of 14 residues. V lost 6 bases, J lost 7 bases, and 15 bases lay in between. CDR1 and CDR2 from the germline V gene are LNHNV and YYDKDF (reference sequence). In DNA form, the CDR3 reads TGTGCCACCAGTTTCGTTCGATGGGGCGGGGAGCTGTTTTTT. It translates to CATSFVRWGGELFF. The complete variable domain, with remaining parts taken from reference TRBV15 and TRBJ2-2, reads DAMVIQNPRYQVTQFGKPVTLSCSQTLNHNVMYWYQQKSSQAPKLLFHYYDKDFNNEADTPDNFQSRRPNTSFCFLDIRSPGLGDTAMYLCATSFVRWGGELFFGEGSRLTVL.

This clone is medium-sized within its sample. The rearrangement joins TRBV20-1 to TRBJ1-2; 9 bases line up with TRBD1. CDR1 is DFQATT, CDR2 SNEGSKA, per germline (reference sequence). The CDR3 has 15 amino acids. Trimming removed 6 bases from V and 6 bases from J; junction bases left unmatched: 14. The CDR3 reads CSAGGPGQGLDGYTF. As DNA, the CDR3 is TGCAGTGCCGGGGGACCGGGACAGGGTTTAGATGGCTACACCTTC.

The V and J genes are TRBV6-1 and TRBJ1-3; D might be TRBD1 (5 bases). V gave up 7 bases and J gave up 2 bases, with 12 bases separating them. CDR3 length: 14 residues. The germline V gene has CDR1 MNHNS and CDR2 SASEGT. CDR3 nucleotides: TGTGCCAGCACGCAGGCAGGGACTGGAAACACCATATATTTT. Amino acids: CASTQAGTGNTIYF.

This clone has just a few counts. CDR3: CASSLRGRNGELFF. The CDR3 DNA follows: TGTGCCAGCAGCCTCAGGGGTAGGAACGGGGAGCTGTTTTTT. The V call is TRBV11-3, the J call TRBJ2-2, with D possibly TRBD1 on 6 matching bases. CDR1 SGHNT and CDR2 YENEEA come from the germline V gene. The length of the CDR3 is 14 residues. Trimming shortened V by 5 bases and J by 7 bases, and 14 bases separated the two germline ends.

This clone was counted at least ten times. At the DNA level, this CDR3 is encoded by other sequences in the same sample as well. This chain links TRBV7-9 with TRBJ1-1; TRBD1 is a possible D gene (6 bases). Trimming removed 1 base from V and 5 bases from J, with 11 bases in between. Germline CDR1 reads SEHNR; CDR2 reads FQNEAQ (reference sequence). The length of the CDR3 is 14 residues. CDR3 in DNA: TGTGCCAGCAGCTTAGACTACAGGGATACTGAAGCTTTCTTT. It translates to CASSLDYRDTEAFF.

Ten or more counts support this clone. The chain links TRBV20-1 to TRBJ1-1, with 7 nucleotides matching TRBD1. J lost 1 base, V lost 2 bases, and 4 bases had no gene match. In germline, CDR1 is DFQATT, CDR2 SNEGSKA (reference sequence). CDR3 length: 14 amino acids. The CDR3 DNA reads as TGCAGTGCTAGACCCGGACAGGCGAACACTGAAGCTTTCTTT. This sequence encodes CSARPGQANTEAFF.

This clone was observed at least ten times. This clone may be a read error of a much larger clone one base away. The chain combines TRBV7-2 with TRBJ2-7; the D gene could be TRBD1 or TRBD2 (5 bases each). Germline V gives CDR1 SGHTA, CDR2 FQGNSA. The length of the CDR3 is 13 residues. V was clipped by 5 bases and J by 4 bases, with 12 bases between them. The CDR3 bases are TGTGCCAGCAGCCCCGGGACCGAGTACGAGCAGTACTTC. It is translated as CASSPGTEYEQYF.

This clone was seen at least ten times. This chain links TRBV7-9 with TRBJ1-1; tentatively, D is TRBD1 (5 bases). Germline loops: CDR1 SEHNR, CDR2 FQNEAQ (reference sequence). The CDR3 consists of 13 residues. V lost 6 bases and J lost 6, with 14 bases in between. The CDR3 spells CASRGEAGSEAFF. In nucleotides, the CDR3 is TGTGCCAGCAGGGGGGAAGCGGGCTCTGAAGCTTTCTTT.

This clone was seen at least ten times. It may be a read error: a sequence one base away is much more abundant. This sample includes further DNA sequences coding for the same CDR3. This chain connects TRBV11-2 to TRBJ2-5, with 7 bases fitting TRBD1. V dropped 5 bases and J dropped 1; count of bases not matched to a gene: 10. The CDR3 is made up of 16 amino acids. Looked up from germline, CDR1 is SGHAT and CDR2 is FQNNGV. Here the CDR3 DNA reads TGTGCCAGCAGCCTAAGTAGACAGGGCTTCCAAGAGACCCAGTACTTC. Amino acids: CASSLSRQGFQETQYF.

This clone was detected ten times or more. The genes are TRBV18 and TRBJ1-1; the D is unclear. The CDR3 has 15 residues. Germline assignment: CDR1 KGHSH and CDR2 LQKENI. V was cut by 3 bases and J by 5 bases, with 16 bases left in between. Written as DNA, the CDR3 is TGTGCCAGCTCACCTAGCTGGGATGGAGAGACTGAAGCTTTCTTT. Amino acid sequence: CASSPSWDGETEAFF.

Many counts were recorded for this clone. The chain couples TRBV6-1 to TRBJ2-7, with D possibly being TRBD2 (5 bases). The germline V gene encodes CDR1 MNHNS and CDR2 SASEGT. V dropped 5 bases and J dropped 6 bases, with 17 bases sitting between them. This CDR3 spans 14 amino acids. Written as DNA, the CDR3 is TGTGCCAGCAGTAAGAAGCGGACCGGAGGCGAGCAGTACTTC. Amino acids: CASSKKRTGGEQYF.

A few counts support this clone. The chain combines TRBV6-2 or TRBV6-3 with TRBJ1-2; D might be TRBD1 (5 bases). V lost 7 bases, J lost 5 bases, and 20 bases lay in between. CDR1 is MNHEY and CDR2 is SVGEGT in the germline V gene. The CDR3 spans 15 residues. The CDR3 sequence is CASTTAASVSYGYTF. The DNA for the CDR3 is TGTGCCAGCACGACAGCCGCCTCCGTGTCTTATGGCTACACCTTC.

By share of the sample, this clone is medium-sized. This chain connects TRBV6-2 or TRBV6-3 to TRBJ1-5; no clear D gene. Trimming took off 4 bases at V and 4 bases at J, with 5 bases between the two ends. Germline V gives CDR1 MNHEY, CDR2 SVGEGT. The CDR3 length is 12 residues. Here the CDR3 DNA reads TGTGCCAGCAGTTCCTGGAATCAGCCCCAGCATTTT. Encoded protein: CASSSWNQPQHF.

This clone was recorded at least ten times. CDR3 amino acids: CASSPQEGSAGANVLTF. As DNA, the CDR3 is TGTGCCAGCAGTCCCCAGGAGGGGTCGGCTGGGGCCAACGTCCTGACTTTC. The chain links TRBV12-3 or TRBV12-4 to TRBJ2-6, with D tentatively TRBD2 (6 bases). The V end lost 5 bases, the J end lost 2 bases, and 16 bases lay between the germline ends. This CDR3 contains 17 residues.

The V call is TRBV11-2, the J call TRBJ2-2, with 13 bases that match TRBD2. Germline values: CDR1 SGHAT, CDR2 FQNNGV. The CDR3 runs 16 residues. V trimming: 5 bases; J trimming: 4 bases; junction bases outside the gene matches: 4. The CDR3 loop reads CASSPRTSGSTGELFF. For the CDR3, the DNA is TGTGCCAGCAGCCCCCGGACTAGCGGGAGCACCGGGGAGCTGTTTTTT.

V is TRBV30 and J is TRBJ2-1, with no clear D. Germline V CDR1 and CDR2: GTSNPN, SVGIG (reference sequence). This CDR3 has 11 residues. The V and J ends lost 2 bases and 11 bases respectively, with 10 bases between them. The CDR3 here is CAWSIWAQQFF. In DNA, the CDR3 is TGTGCCTGGAGTATTTGGGCCCAGCAGTTCTTC.

Ten or more counts support this clone. This chain joins TRBV20-1 and TRBJ1-1; D uncertain. This CDR3 is 11 amino acids long. Germline V gene lookup returns CDR1 DFQATT and CDR2 SNEGSKA (reference sequence). V gave up 3 bases and J gave up 6 bases, with 8 bases separating them. CDR3 loop: CSASSRSEAFF. DNA of the CDR3: TGCAGTGCTAGTAGCCGTTCTGAAGCTTTCTTT.

This clone was seen repeatedly, ten times or more. The chain couples TRBV5-1 to TRBJ2-3; no reliable D call. Germline V lookup: CDR1 SGHRS, CDR2 YFSETQ. Trimming took 5 bases from V and 2 from J, leaving 9 bases between them. The CDR3 is 13 residues long. CDR3 protein: CASRRRPTDTQYF. CDR3 coding DNA: TGCGCCAGCAGGCGTAGGCCCACAGATACGCAGTATTTT.

This rearrangement joins TRBV19 to TRBJ2-1, with 7 bases aligning to TRBD2. The CDR3 length is 15 residues. Germline CDR1 and CDR2: LNHDA and SQIVND (reference sequence). The V and J ends lost 6 bases and 5 bases, in that order; junction bases with no gene match: 10. The CDR3 loop reads CASRTIGAGDNEQFF. The CDR3 DNA reads TGTGCCAGTAGGACGATCGGGGCGGGGGACAATGAGCAGTTCTTC.